This paragraph reports one TCR beta chain. Antigen: not known. Relative to the germline gene, one junction end is altered; a read error may explain this. The use of a sample-barcoded 5' primer and a J-beta primer mix characterized a second PCR of roughly 7 to 12 cycles. TCRdb re-called the 5' RACE reads with MiXCR, one entry per CDR3 protein. The repertoire holds roughly 800,000 distinct CDR3 sequences, with 58% as singletons. The germline CDR1 and CDR2 sequences are DFQATT and SNEGSKA (reference sequence). The CDR3 consists of 15 residues. This record comes from a study of blood T cells in healthy people across ages. Study-wide findings and caveats: A roughly linear age-dependent decrease characterized TCR beta diversity per million T cells.

Sequenced input: blood. The sequence came from a man aged 30 to 39 in good health. The chain carries TRBV20-1 and TRBJ2-5; a possible D gene is TRBD1 (5 bases). This CDR3 reads CSVRSPTDYQETQYF. CDR3 bases: TGCAGTGTTAGGAGCCCGACAGATTACCAGGAGACCCAGTACTTC.